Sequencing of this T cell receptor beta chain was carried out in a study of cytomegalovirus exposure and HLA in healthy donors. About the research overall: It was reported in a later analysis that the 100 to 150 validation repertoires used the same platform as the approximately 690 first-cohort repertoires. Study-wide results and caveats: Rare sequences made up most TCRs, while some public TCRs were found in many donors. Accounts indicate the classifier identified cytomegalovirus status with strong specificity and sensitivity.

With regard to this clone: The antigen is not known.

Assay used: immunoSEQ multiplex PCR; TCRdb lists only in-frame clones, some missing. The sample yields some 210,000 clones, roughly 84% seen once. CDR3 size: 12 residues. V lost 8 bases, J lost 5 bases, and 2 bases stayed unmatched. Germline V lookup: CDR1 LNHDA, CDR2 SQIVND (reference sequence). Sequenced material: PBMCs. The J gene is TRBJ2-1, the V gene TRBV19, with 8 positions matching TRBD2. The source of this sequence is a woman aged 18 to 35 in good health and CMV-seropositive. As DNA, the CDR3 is TGTGCCAGTTTTAGCGGGAACAATGAGCAGTTCTTC. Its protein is CASFSGNNEQFF.